This is a list of T cell receptor beta chains from one sample in a study of T cell responses to AZD1222 COVID-19 vaccine. The table came from immunoSEQ multiplex PCR; TCRdb's copy has only in-frame clones and leaves some out. This table has 95,000 to 100,000 clones, 90% appearing once. The starting material was peripheral blood, obtained on day 0 of AZD1222 vaccination. All receptors derive from an adult in good health. CDR3s include the opening cysteine and the closing phenylalanine or tryptophan. Fields, in order: J gene, CDR3 length, V gene, CDR3 protein.

TRBJ1-1,15,TRBV28,CASLSGQGVGTEAFF
TRBJ1-3,16,TRBV7-9,CASSHQTGGFGNTIYF
TRBJ1-1,15,TRBV18,CASSPATDGLSEAFF
TRBJ1-1,16,TRBV21-1,CASSKRGWNLITEAFF
TRBJ1-6,15,TRBV11-3,CASSLRDRNNSPLHF
TRBJ1-1,16,TRBV5-1,CASSRQLDTLDTEAFF
TRBJ1-3,15,TRBV28,CASSLSNSIGTTIYF
TRBJ2-5,12,TRBV5-6,CASSSDPETQYF
TRBJ1-6,19,TRBV4-1,CASSRAPLQPGRIMSPLHF
TRBJ1-3,14,TRBV4-1,CASRGGTGRRTIYF
TRBJ2-1,16,TRBV6-6,CASSYRGSGGSDEQFF
TRBJ2-7,15,TRBV4-2,CASSQEQGLNYEQYF
TRBJ2-3,16,TRBV13,CASSPRSSGEEDTQYF
TRBJ1-4,18,TRBV12-1,CASSDRLGDRDHNEKLFF
TRBJ1-4,14,TRBV18,CASSPGAASEKLFF
TRBJ1-2,15,TRBV4-2,CASSQDLLGRYGYTF
TRBJ1-4,13,TRBV20-1,CSASEQGDEKLFF
TRBJ1-1,13,TRBV19,CASSIGSGTEAFF
TRBJ2-1,15,TRBV9,CASSVEGDSYNEQFF
TRBJ2-1,15,TRBV3-1/TRBV3-2,CASSLGDRAYNEQFF
TRBJ1-1,16,TRBV5-1,CASSSRGQGLNTEAFF
TRBJ1-1,14,TRBV5-4,CASSTGQENTEAFF
TRBJ2-7,15,TRBV6-5,CASSSSGQTSYEQYF
TRBJ2-3,14,TRBV5-1,CASSREESTDTQYF
TRBJ2-5,16,TRBV18,CASRRSPSAFQETQYF
TRBJ2-2,11,TRBV2,CATQGTGELFF
TRBJ2-1,15,TRBV5-1,CASSQDASSYNEQFF
TRBJ1-5,13,TRBV7-2,CASTYGSNQPQHF
TRBJ1-1,14,TRBV6-5,CASSYSEGGTEAFF
TRBJ1-5,16,TRBV4-1,CASSQAGTGEGQPQHF